The T cell receptor beta chain under discussion was sequenced for a study of blood T cell repertoires in COVID-19. V gave up 5 bases and J gave up 1 base; unmatched junction bases: 11. The CDR3 is 17 amino acids. Germline CDR1 reads SGHTA; CDR2 reads FQGNSA. Clones were read by immunoSEQ multiplex PCR, and TCRdb kept only the in-frame ones, dropping some. The table has about 210,000 clones, 87% seen once. Sequenced: PBMCs or T cells enriched from blood (not recorded which). The receptor was isolated from a young man with acute COVID-19. This chain connects TRBV7-2 to TRBJ2-3; TRBD2 matches 8 bases. This CDR3 reads CASSPIGGAPGTDTQYF. In DNA form, the CDR3 reads TGTGCCAGCAGCCCAATCGGGGGGGCGCCCGGCACAGATACGCAGTATTTT.